Below, one TCR beta chain is given with its context. Its antigen remains undetermined. Per-nucleotide qualities are absent, and no much larger clonotype sits a single base away. Libraries were built with the immunoSEQ multiplex PCR assay. This is the immuneACCESS table as TCRdb keeps it, with only in-frame sequences that have V and J called. A part of the clones is gone; compared with another copy, unresolved V genes explain less than half, and the rest is unexplained. The sample contains approximately 35,000 clones, roughly nine tenths of them found a single time. The top ten constitute around 0.86% of the sample. CDR1 and CDR2, looked up from the germline V gene, are SGHVS and FQNEAQ. Relative to germline, V is 5 bases shorter and J is 3 bases shorter, with 16 bases between their ends. Reading from cysteine to phenylalanine, the CDR3 counts 15 amino acids. Only the CDR3 DNA is retained, 45 bases long and in frame from the first base.

This sample is part of a study of T cells in narcolepsy (dated by TCRdb to 2017 to 2018). General notes on the study: Patients with narcolepsy type 1 or type 2 (NT1, NT2) and healthy control donors were enrolled in the study. The study sought autoreactive T cells targeting hypocretin neuron self-antigens (hypocretin, TRIB2) in narcolepsy patients, using TCR Vbeta sequencing to track clonotypes in blood and CSF.

The full study reports these points: Autoreactive clonotypes were reported to be detected serially in the blood of the same patients and of different patients, but not in the blood of healthy controls. No sequences matching autoreactive T cell clones were present in some of the blood memory CD4+ repertoires from patients and controls. Plots comparing CSF and blood CD4+ T cell clonotypes from the same patient highlighted HCRT-specific and TRIB2-specific autoreactive clonotypes. Patients and controls had similar numbers of sequenced blood memory CD4+ clonotypes, with averages of about 38,000 in patients and 30,000 to 35,000 in controls.

For TCR Vbeta sequencing, memory CD4+ T cells were sorted ex vivo from the peripheral blood of both healthy controls and narcolepsy patients. The V gene is TRBV7-8 and the J gene is TRBJ2-5; the D gene is possibly TRBD1 or TRBD2, with 6 bases matching each. This receptor was obtained from a human donor with narcolepsy. The sequenced sample consisted of CD45RA- memory CD4+ T cells from PBMCs. The cell subset or site label of this sample denotes: memory T cells sorted ex vivo from peripheral blood. The DNA is as follows: TGTGCCAGCAGCACGAGAGGGGGGTTGGAAGAGACCCAGTACTTC. It translates to CASSTRGGLEETQYF.